This note documents a single TCR beta chain sequence. The data were produced by immunoSEQ multiplex PCR, yet TCRdb's version contains in-frame clones alone and is incomplete. There are 250,000 or so clones in the sample; 75% to 90% occur only once, and over 0.85% lies in the top ten. This specimen comes from a study of blood T cell repertoires in COVID-19. With 8 bases removed from V and 4 bases from J, the gap between germline ends came to 10 bases. This CDR3 spans 12 amino acids. Germline CDR1 SGHTA, CDR2 FQGTGA. This TCR was sampled from a man aged 50 to 59 who had been exposed to COVID-19. Input material: PBMCs or T cells enriched from blood (not recorded which). This chain joins TRBV7-3 and TRBJ2-3, with a possible D match to TRBD2 (5 bases). CDR3: CASGQRADTQYF. The CDR3 coding sequence is TGTGCCAGCGGTCAGAGGGCAGATACGCAGTATTTT.